This T cell receptor beta chain stems from a study of T cell repertoires in cytomegalovirus infection. Study-level background: Public TCR beta signatures were indicative of both CMV infection and a matching HLA type.

For this clonotype: Its antigen is as yet unknown.

CDR3 size: 14 residues. Germline assignment: CDR1 SGHVT and CDR2 SQSDAQ. The V gene end was trimmed by 1 base and the J gene end by 8 bases; junction bases not matched to a gene: 4. One entry per CDR3 protein, called by TCRdb with MiXCR from the reads. The sample has some 920,000 distinct CDR3 sequences, about a third seen once; the top ten hold 13%. The V call is TRBV7-4, the J call TRBJ2-1; TRBD2 matches 8 bases. This specimen consisted of cultured CD8+ T cells from PBMCs, obtained from culture after CMV antigen stimulation. The source is a human donor in good health (CMV status not recorded). Some clones in this sample may be carry-over from other donors' samples. The CDR3: CASSLEPGGDEQFF. In DNA form, the CDR3 reads TGTGCCAGCAGCTTAGAGCCGGGGGGGGATGAGCAGTTCTTC.